This TCR beta chain was captured by sequencing in a study of cytomegalovirus exposure and HLA in healthy donors (dated by TCRdb to about 2017). A note on the overall study: In an earlier analysis of 587 of the donors, 276 Gb of sequence data and 90 million to 120 million unique TCR beta sequences from about 190 million T cells were reported. Approximately 300 gigabases of sequencing data and around 88 million unique TCR sequences made up an early release that covered over 550 HLA-typed donors. The genetic ancestry cluster associated with self-reported Caucasian donors included roughly 84% of the 398 genotyped donors. High-throughput TCR immunosequencing, statistical association of individual TCRs with disease status, and machine learning were combined to predict cytomegalovirus infection status. A later analysis re-examined previously published TCR beta repertoires from just over 650 donors and added high-resolution HLA genotyping to investigate patterns of TCR occurrence. Among about 410 genotyped donors of the cohort, an average of approximately 240,000 unique TCR beta nucleotide sequences was sequenced per donor, of which about 19% were non-productive. Typing coverage differed by locus: A, B, C, DRB1 and DQB1 were typed in roughly 629-640 donors, DQA1 in about 500, DPA1 in 606, and DPB1 in approximately 450. Roughly five DR-DQ haplotypes were treated as single units for association and clustering because of strong linkage in the cohort. Rather than drawing on any new phenotypic data, the later analysis identified candidate immune exposures from TCR beta sequences and the way those sequences occurred across donors. In addition to the first cohort of approximately 670 subjects, a separate validation cohort of 130 or so different subjects was used. The T cell repertoires of about 700 subjects were profiled by immunosequencing and related to cytomegalovirus serostatus. Donor age, sex, ethnicity and CMV serostatus were compiled together with the repertoire data. Genome-wide SNP genotypes for about 65% of the 666 donors were used in a later genetic analysis, which treated that subset as a discovery cohort. To decide whether each TCR beta V gene segment behaved as functional or pseudogenic, an earlier analysis of fewer than 750 of the donors relied on high-throughput TCR beta sequencing. The study aimed to test whether cataloging public T cell receptors could reveal signatures of past pathogen exposure. All discovery cohort repertoires had been generated using a single sequencing platform. HLA typing covered class I and class II loci at four-digit resolution. Here is what the overall study found, with its caveats: The only immune exposure information available for the cohort was CMV serostatus. The authors suggested that the approach could potentially be extended to other disease states and immunological phenotypes. At a false discovery rate of 0.05, a later analysis linked 16,951 TCR beta sequences to specific HLA alleles. Across donors, most TCR sequences were observed very rarely, whereas some public TCRs were present in many individuals. In a later genetic analysis, fewer N-insertions in productive TCRs were reported among donors in an Asian-associated ancestry cluster than the 666-donor mean. Cytomegalovirus status was reported to be diagnosed by the classifier with high specificity and sensitivity in both the original and validation cohorts. HLA typing was unavailable for some donors at each locus, so association tests used only the typed subset. According to a later analysis, TCR association rates differed among HLA loci, with DRB1 alleles showing the most associated TCRs and HLA-C alleles showing the fewest. A later analysis found that HLA-associated TCR beta chains were more clonally expanded and had lower generation probabilities than equally common non-associated chains. A further reported finding was that TCR beta sequences accurately predicted the HLA-A and HLA-B alleles for most subjects in the first cohort. Broadly in line with IMGT annotations, most TCR beta V segments showed up in productive rearrangements about 90% or about 30% of the time in an earlier analysis of around 550 of the donors. When HLA alleles, especially DR and DQ, strongly co-occurred, TCR associations were difficult to assign to individual alleles. Roughly uniform sequencing depth across donors was assumed in presence/absence analyses, although this assumption may not hold. In vitro tests confirmed that a few of the cytomegalovirus-associated TCR beta chains recognize cytomegalovirus antigens. In the study, roughly 160 TCR beta chains were listed as associated with cytomegalovirus. A later analysis found that most CMV-associated TCR beta chains appeared HLA-restricted, with HLA associations seemingly driven largely by CMV exposure. An association between a missense DCLRE1C variant and V-gene and J-gene trimming of TCR beta chains was found in a later genetic analysis and replicated in an independent cohort. Linkage disequilibrium might explain the correlated functional status among segregating V segments, but an unknown experimental factor could not be excluded. The sequencing pipeline was judged likely to have produced a cluster of highly shared sequence variants as a technical artifact. A later analysis reported that several top co-occurrence clusters appeared linked to parvovirus B19, influenza, CMV and Epstein-Barr virus. The earlier analysis of around 600 of the donors excluded roughly 17 rarely observed V segments, including chromosome 9 orphons, because counts were too low. Only TCR beta chains were sequenced in this cohort, and the absence of alpha or paired-chain data limited detectable features.

In total, roughly 670 healthy bone marrow donors made up the cohort. At the time of sampling, every cohort member was nominally healthy, though immune exposures that went unrecorded were likely present. The donor tested CMV seropositive and was one of the 289 seropositive cohort members. Every donor gave a peripheral blood sample, and the peripheral blood mononuclear cells from that sample were used for TCR beta sequencing. The Qiagen DNeasy Blood Extraction Kit was used to extract genomic DNA from the blood cell samples. To prepare the library, the immunoSEQ multiplex PCR assay was applied. For the multiplex PCR, a mixture combining 60 forward primers for TCR Vbeta segments and 13 reverse primers for TCR Jbeta segments was used. The CDR3 region of rearranged TCR beta genes was amplified from genomic DNA by a multiplex PCR assay. The Illumina HiSeq System was used to sequence the amplified TCR beta libraries as 87-base-pair reads. Regarding the original processing steps: A later analysis counted approximately 84 million unique TCR beta chains across the 650 to 800 repertoires, and about 10 million of these chains were shared by at least two donors. Raw reads were error-corrected and collapsed into unique sequences with a nearest-neighbor algorithm that merged closely related sequences to remove PCR and sequencing errors. CDR3 sequences were aligned to IMGT reference sequences to assign V, D and J gene segments. Each retained sequence needed at least a six-nucleotide match to both a V gene segment and a J gene segment. A rearrangement counted as productive if the CDR3 had no stop codons and remained in frame with V and J, and every other rearrangement counted as non-productive. CDR3 was defined by IMGT convention, running from the second conserved V-encoded cysteine to the conserved J-encoded phenylalanine. The earlier analysis of fewer than 700 of the donors excluded sequences that lacked an unambiguous match to a single V gene segment. In an earlier analysis of several hundred of the donors, V segments were called functional above 56.7% productive rearrangements and were called segregating when the between-donor standard deviation exceeded 5%. A statistical classification framework was built to diagnose cytomegalovirus status from the catalog of TCR beta chain sequences. A later analysis assigned V and J genes by comparing TCR nucleotide sequences with IMGT/GENE-DB human TR gene sequences. The TCRdist pipeline was used in a later analysis to assign CDR3 sequences and most-parsimonious VDJ recombination scenarios. In a later analysis, each TCR beta chain was defined by its CDR3 amino acid sequence together with its V-gene family, and reads lacking a unique V-gene family were excluded. In a later analysis, 500 to 650 highly shared, low-generation-probability nucleotide sequences were removed to address suspected cross-contamination and a sequencing artifact. In a later analysis, a clonal expansion index was calculated for each public chain from normalized within-repertoire ranks of inferred template counts. In a later analysis, generation probabilities were computed using a VDJ recombination model fitted to out-of-frame rearrangements, and the results were checked against IGoR. In a later analysis, TCR-TCR, TCR-HLA and TCR-CMV co-occurrence was scored with hypergeometric tests, and a repertoire-size bias correction was applied to TCR pairs. To estimate false discovery rates, a later analysis permuted the HLA or CMV assignments 20 times. In a later analysis, co-occurring TCRs were grouped using DBSCAN, and TCRdist sequence similarity was added for clustering within HLA-allele-positive subsets. For co-occurrence clustering, repertoires with fewer than 30,000 or more than 120,000 public chains were excluded, along with a handful of repertoires with anomalous nucleotide sharing. Here the immuneACCESS table is served through TCRdb, limited to in-frame sequences with V and J called. Missing clones are a known gap in these copies; in checked studies unresolved V genes cover under half, and the rest lacks a known reason. The DNA was the basis for D and trimming; V, J and clone size are from that table. For this sample there are 150,000 to 200,000 clones; about 80% appear just once. The ten largest clones add up to approximately 3.7% of the sample.

A word on this clone: The antigen this receptor binds is unknown. No per-base quality is available; no much larger clone lies one base away.

This sequence originates from an older woman in good health and CMV-seropositive. The sample consisted of PBMCs.

The nucleotide sequence is given as TGCGCCAGCAGCGGAAGCGGGGGTTGGTCAGATACGCAGTATTTT. Its translation is CASSGSGGWSDTQYF. The sequence is built from TRBV5-1 and TRBJ2-3; 8 bases in the middle match TRBD2. The CDR3, cysteine through phenylalanine, is 15 amino acids long. Just CDR3 DNA is preserved here, 45 bases in frame from base 1. V ends up 4 bases short and J 4 bases short, with an unmatched junction base count of 8. The germline V gene provides CDR1 SGHRS and CDR2 YFSETQ.